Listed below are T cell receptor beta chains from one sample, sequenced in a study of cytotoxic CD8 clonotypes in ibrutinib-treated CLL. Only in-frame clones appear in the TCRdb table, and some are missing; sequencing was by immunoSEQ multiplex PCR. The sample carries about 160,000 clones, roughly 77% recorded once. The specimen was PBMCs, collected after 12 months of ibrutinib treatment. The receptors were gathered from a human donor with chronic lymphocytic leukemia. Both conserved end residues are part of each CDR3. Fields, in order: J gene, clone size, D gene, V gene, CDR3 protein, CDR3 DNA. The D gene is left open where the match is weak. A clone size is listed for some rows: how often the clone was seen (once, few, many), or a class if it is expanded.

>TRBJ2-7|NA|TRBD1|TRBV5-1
CASSLGQGAYEQYF
TGCGCCAGCAGCTTGGGACAGGGGGCCTACGAGCAGTACTTC
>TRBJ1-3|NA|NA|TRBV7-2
CASLRSPNTIYF
TGTGCCAGCTTACGGAGTCCAAACACCATATATTTT
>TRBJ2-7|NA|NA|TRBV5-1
CASSLRAGMEYEQYF
TGCGCCAGCAGCTTACGGGCGGGGATGGAATACGAGCAGTACTTC
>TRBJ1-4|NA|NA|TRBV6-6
CASSYPLDGASEKLFF
TGTGCCAGCAGTTATCCCTTAGATGGGGCCAGTGAAAAACTGTTTTTT
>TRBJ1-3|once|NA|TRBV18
CASSPIGPAGSGNTIYF
TGTGCCAGCTCACCAATTGGACCCGCCGGCTCTGGAAACACCATATATTTT
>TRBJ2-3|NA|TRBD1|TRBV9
CASSPRTGQDTQYF
TGTGCCAGCAGCCCTAGGACGGGACAGGATACGCAGTATTTT
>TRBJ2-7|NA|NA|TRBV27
CASSLYGILGYEQYF
TGTGCCAGCAGTTTATATGGGATTCTCGGGTACGAGCAGTACTTC
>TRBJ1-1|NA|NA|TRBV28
CASARWTEAFF
TGTGCCAGCGCTAGATGGACTGAAGCTTTCTTT
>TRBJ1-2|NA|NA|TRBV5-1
CASSSSGGYTF
TGCGCCAGCAGCTCGTCGGGGGGCTACACCTTC
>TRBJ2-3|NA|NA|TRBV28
CASSLRSSTQYF
TGTGCCAGCAGTTTGAGGAGCTCTACGCAGTATTTT
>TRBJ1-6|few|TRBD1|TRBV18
CASSQTGGNNSPLHF
TGTGCCAGCTCCCAGACAGGGGGTAATAATTCACCCCTCCACTTT
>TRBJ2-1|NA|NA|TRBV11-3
CASSRGVGSYNEQFF
TGTGCCAGCAGCCGCGGGGTAGGCTCCTACAATGAGCAGTTCTTC
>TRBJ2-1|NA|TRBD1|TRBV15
CATSAQRTGFNEQFF
TGTGCCACCAGCGCTCAGCGGACAGGGTTTAATGAGCAGTTCTTC
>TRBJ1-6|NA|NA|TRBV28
CASRSTGSYNSPLHF
TGTGCCAGCAGATCCACAGGCTCCTATAATTCACCCCTCCACTTT
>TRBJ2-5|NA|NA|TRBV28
CASSFGGTAYQETQYF
TGTGCCAGCAGTTTTGGGGGAACAGCGTACCAAGAGACCCAGTACTTC
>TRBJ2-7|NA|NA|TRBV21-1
CASSKDRGLKRELGKEQYF
TGTGCCAGCAGCAAAGACAGGGGGCTTAAGCGGGAGCTGGGAAAGGAGCAGTACTTC
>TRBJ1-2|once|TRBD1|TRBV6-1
CASREGSGTALYGYTF
TGTGCCAGCAGGGAAGGATCCGGGACAGCGCTATATGGCTACACCTTC
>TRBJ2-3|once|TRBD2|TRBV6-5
CASSSPGTSDYTQYF
TGTGCCAGCAGTTCCCCCGGGACTAGCGATTATACGCAGTATTTT
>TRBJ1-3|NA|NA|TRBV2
CASNGGHLSGNTIYF
TGTGCCAGCAATGGGGGACACCTCTCTGGAAACACCATATATTTT
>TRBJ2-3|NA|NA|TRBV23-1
CASRGGDKVTSTDTQYF
TGCGCCAGCAGGGGTGGGGACAAGGTGACTAGCACAGATACGCAGTATTTT
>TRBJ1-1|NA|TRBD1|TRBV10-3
CAIRAPGQGSTEAFF
TGTGCCATCAGGGCCCCTGGACAGGGAAGCACTGAAGCTTTCTTT
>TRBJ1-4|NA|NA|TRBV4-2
CASSHNRDFNEKLFF
TGTGCCAGCAGCCATAATAGGGACTTTAATGAAAAACTGTTTTTT